What follows are 31 T cell receptor beta chains derived from one specimen sequenced in a study of metastatic and nonmetastatic thyroid tumors. Among the patients, none had received any treatment before thyroid surgery. Using MiXCR, TCRdb re-called clones from the PCR reads. The sample contains about 15,000 clones, 24% of which appear only once. Sequenced material: tumor tissue. The receptors were sampled from a female donor with papillary thyroid cancer or a benign thyroid nodule (not recorded which). Some clones in this sample may be carry-over from other donors' samples.

The chain links TRBV20-1 to TRBJ2-1; a weak D match, TRBD2 (5 bases). Germline CDR1 and CDR2: DFQATT and SNEGSKA (reference sequence). The CDR3 contains 15 residues. V gave up 3 bases and J gave up 4 bases, with 16 bases separating them. The CDR3 DNA is TGCAGTGCTAGGGAGGTCCCGGCAAGGTACAATGAGCAGTTCTTC. It codes for CSAREVPARYNEQFF.

The V and J genes are TRBV11-1 and TRBJ2-7; 11 bases line up with TRBD2. The CDR3 is 16 residues long. V was pared by 5 bases and J by 1 base, with 7 bases of the junction left unmatched. Germline V gene lookup returns CDR1 SGHAT and CDR2 FQDESV (reference sequence). In DNA form, the CDR3 reads TGTGCCAGCAGCCTCGGGACTAGCGGCCTGTCCTACGAGCAGTACTTC. Amino acid sequence: CASSLGTSGLSYEQYF. The whole variable domain, filled in from reference TRBV11-1 and TRBJ2-7, reads EAEVAQSPRYKITEKSQAVAFWCDPISGHATLYWYRQILGQGPELLVQFQDESVVDDSQLPKDRFSAERLKGVDSTLKIQPAELGDSAMYLCASSLGTSGLSYEQYFGPGTRLTVT.

Comment on this clone: Germline is not matched at one junction end, which may reflect a read error. The same CDR3 arises from other DNA sequences in this sample as well. J is TRBJ1-6 and V is TRBV27; D is unclear. The CDR3 spans 16 residues. Per germline, CDR1 MNHEY and CDR2 SMNVEV (reference sequence). In nucleotides, the CDR3 is TGTGCCAGCAGGGCAGGAGGGTCTGGATCGAATTCACCGCTCCACTTT. This sequence encodes CASRAGGSGSNSPLHF.

This clone was observed once. The chain joins TRBV20-1 to TRBJ2-1; 12 bases are a match to TRBD2. J lost 8 bases, V lost 8 bases, and 7 bases had no gene match. The germline gives CDR1 DFQATT, CDR2 SNEGSKA (reference sequence). This CDR3 spans 13 amino acids. The CDR3 DNA sequence: TGCAGTCCGACTAGCGGGAGTCCCGATGAGCAGTTCTTC. Its translation is CSPTSGSPDEQFF.

This clone was counted between two and nine times. V usage is TRBV11-2 and J usage is TRBJ2-3, with 11 positions matching TRBD1. V shed 5 bases and J 4 bases; nucleotides not matched to a gene: 8. Germline V CDR1 and CDR2: SGHAT, FQNNGV. CDR3 length equals 16 residues. This chain's CDR3 is CASSLAGTGGADTQYF. CDR3 DNA sequence: TGTGCCAGCAGCCTCGCCGGGACAGGGGGAGCAGATACGCAGTATTTT. Looking up the rest from reference TRBV11-2 and TRBJ2-3 gives the full variable domain: EAGVAQSPRYKIIEKRQSVAFWCNPISGHATLYWYQQILGQGPKLLIQFQNNGVVDDSQLPKDRFSAERLKGVDSTLKIQPAKLEDSAVYLCASSLAGTGGADTQYFGPGTRLTVL.

In its sample, this clone was seen many times. The chain is built from TRBV5-1 and TRBJ2-1; 9 bases match TRBD2. The CDR3 runs to 15 residues. The germline V gene has CDR1 SGHRS and CDR2 YFSETQ. V lost 3 bases to trimming and J lost 4 bases; unmatched junction nucleotides: 5. This CDR3 is CASSYQTSGYNEQFF. The CDR3 nucleotides read TGCGCCAGCAGCTACCAGACTAGCGGATACAATGAGCAGTTCTTC.

At least ten counts were recorded for this clone. This sequence joins TRBV19 and TRBJ2-2, with no clear D. V was shortened by 3 bases and J by 6 bases, with 20 bases between the two germline ends. The CDR3 runs to 17 residues. The germline gives CDR1 LNHDA, CDR2 SQIVND (reference sequence). The CDR3 nucleotides are TGTGCCAGTAGTATTCCGTACCCCGCCCCTTTTGCCGGGGAGCTGTTTTTT. It specifies CASSIPYPAPFAGELFF.

The rearrangement links TRBV7-9 to TRBJ2-7; no reliable D call. The germline V gene encodes CDR1 SEHNR and CDR2 FQNEAQ (reference sequence). Trimming cost V 3 bases and J 5 bases, with 8 bases left between them. This CDR3 contains 12 residues. CDR3 coding DNA: TGTGCCAGCAGCTTGTCACAAGACGAGCAGTACTTC. It translates to CASSLSQDEQYF.

This clone was counted at least ten times. The rearrangement links TRBV30 to TRBJ1-5; no clear D. Germline V gene sequence: CDR1 GTSNPN, CDR2 SVGIG (reference sequence). The CDR3 consists of 12 residues. V gave up 2 bases and J gave up 10 bases, with 12 bases separating them. The CDR3 is CAWSPPGRPQHF. The CDR3 DNA sequence: TGTGCCTGGAGTCCCCCCGGAAGACCCCAGCATTTT.

This CDR3 reads CASSFQGRLSDGYTF. CDR3 coding DNA: TGTGCCAGCAGCTTCCAAGGGCGACTGAGTGATGGCTACACCTTC. This rearrangement joins TRBV5-5 to TRBJ1-2; D ambiguous. V gave up 2 bases and J gave up 6 bases, with 17 bases separating them. CDR3 length: 15 residues. Per germline, CDR1 SGHKS and CDR2 YYEKEE (reference sequence).

This clone was counted ten times or more. As DNA, the CDR3 is TGTGCCAGCAGGGCCTCGGTCCCTAATGAAAAACTGTTTTTT. Amino acids: CASRASVPNEKLFF. The V and J genes are TRBV12-3 or TRBV12-4 and TRBJ1-4; no definite D call. The ends were cut back, 6 bases at V and 3 bases at J, with 11 bases in the middle. The CDR3 totals 14 residues.

This rearrangement joins TRBV2 to TRBJ2-1; 9 bases align to TRBD2. There are 17 residues in the CDR3. Germline trimming cut 7 bases from V and 8 bases from J; bases unmatched to any gene: 18. Germline CDR1 reads SNHLY; CDR2 reads FYNNEI. The CDR3 DNA follows: TGTGCCAGCACCGGAACCCAGACTAGCGGTAGTGTCGATGAGCAGTTCTTC. Translating gives CASTGTQTSGSVDEQFF.

The genes are TRBV5-1 and TRBJ2-7, with 7 bases matching TRBD2. This CDR3 is built from 14 residues. Germline values: CDR1 SGHRS, CDR2 YFSETQ. The V segment lost 7 bases and the J segment 3 bases; nucleotides outside the gene matches: 10. Here the CDR3 reads CASSLASGFYEQYF. The CDR3 DNA reads as TGCGCCAGCTCCTTGGCTAGCGGTTTCTACGAGCAGTACTTC.

In its sample, this clone is medium-sized. This chain joins TRBV30 and TRBJ1-1; D not resolved. V was cut by 2 bases and J by 2 bases, with 6 bases left in between. Germline V lookup: CDR1 GTSNPN, CDR2 SVGIG (reference sequence). This CDR3 is 12 amino acids long. The CDR3, as DNA: TGTGCCTGGAGTAGAGCAAACACTGAAGCTTTCTTT. Its translation is CAWSRANTEAFF.

This clone ranks as medium-sized. The chain joins TRBV28 to TRBJ2-2; TRBD1 aligns across 8 bases. The CDR3 is made up of 17 amino acids. CDR1 is MDHEN and CDR2 is SYDVKM in the germline V gene. The junction had 9 bases not matched to a gene; V was cut back by 6 bases and J by 0 bases. CDR3 loop: CASRSLGQGPNTGELFF. In nucleotides, the CDR3 is TGTGCCAGCAGGTCCCTAGGACAGGGCCCGAACACCGGGGAGCTGTTTTTT.

The chain joins TRBV6-6 to TRBJ2-7; weak D call: TRBD2 (5 bases). V lost 0 bases and J 7 bases, leaving 13 bases between the germline ends. The CDR3 spans 14 residues. The germline gives CDR1 MNHNY, CDR2 SVGAGI (reference sequence). The CDR3 DNA reads as TGTGCCAGCAGTTACTCGAATCGACGGGATGAGCAGTACTTC. It yields the protein CASSYSNRRDEQYF.

Sample share makes this clone medium-sized. The CDR3 region is CASSVEAGANQPQHF. The CDR3 nucleotides are TGTGCCAGCAGCGTAGAGGCAGGGGCAAATCAGCCCCAGCATTTT. The chain links TRBV9 to TRBJ1-5; TRBD1 might be the D (6 bases). The ends were cut back, 0 bases at V and 4 bases at J, with 11 bases in the middle. The length of the CDR3 is 15 residues. From germline, CDR1 is SGDLS and CDR2 YYNGEE.

V and J are TRBV11-2 and TRBJ2-3, with D unresolved. V shed 0 bases and J shed 2 bases, with 18 bases lying between them. CDR3 length: 18 amino acids. CDR1 is SGHAT, CDR2 FQNNGV, per germline. The CDR3 reads CASSLDFWRLTDTDTQYF. The CDR3 region has the DNA TGTGCCAGCAGCTTAGATTTCTGGCGGTTGACTGACACAGATACGCAGTATTTT.

This chain links TRBV4-1 with TRBJ2-1; TRBD2 aligns across 7 bases. The V gene end was trimmed by 0 bases and the J gene end by 2 bases; junction bases not matched to a gene: 10. Germline CDR1 MGHRA, CDR2 YSYEKL. The CDR3 consists of 18 residues. CDR3 sequence: CASSQELVSGDTYNEQFF. CDR3 DNA: TGCGCCAGCAGCCAAGAACTCGTAAGCGGGGATACCTACAATGAGCAGTTCTTC.

This clone qualifies as medium-sized. The rearrangement links TRBV19 to TRBJ2-3; possible D gene TRBD1, 7 bases. CDR1 is LNHDA and CDR2 is SQIVND in the germline V gene (reference sequence). This CDR3 region has 14 residues. Trimming cost V 7 bases and J 5 bases, with 16 bases left between them. CDR3 region: CASKEQGGRDTQYF. In nucleotides, the CDR3 is TGTGCCAGTAAAGAGCAGGGGGGCAGAGATACGCAGTATTTT.

J is TRBJ2-5 and V is TRBV20-1, with 7 positions matching TRBD2. CDR1 and CDR2 from the germline V gene are DFQATT and SNEGSKA (reference sequence). The CDR3 runs 15 residues. V dropped 3 bases and J dropped 0; count of bases not matched to a gene: 7. The CDR3 spells CSARARGRDQETQYF. For the CDR3, the DNA is TGCAGTGCTAGGGCTCGTGGGAGGGACCAAGAGACCCAGTACTTC.

This clone has ten or more counts. The chain's CDR3 is CASSLLAGLNTEAFF. In DNA form, the CDR3 reads TGTGCCAGCAGCTTGTTGGCAGGGTTGAACACTGAAGCTTTCTTT. The chain combines TRBV5-6 with TRBJ1-1; a weak D match, TRBD1 (5 bases). CDR1 is SGHDT and CDR2 is YYEEEE in the germline V gene. Deletions cut 1 base from V and 0 bases from J, with 10 bases between. This CDR3 has 15 amino acids.

This clone appeared a few times. The chain combines TRBV6-1 with TRBJ2-7; no clear D gene. Germline V gene lookup returns CDR1 MNHNS and CDR2 SASEGT. This CDR3 comprises 13 residues. The V and J ends lost 8 bases and 3 bases respectively, with 14 bases between them. The CDR3 is CASLRLGGYEQYF. The CDR3 DNA follows: TGTGCCAGCCTCCGCTTGGGTGGCTACGAGCAGTACTTC.

By share, this clone ranks as medium-sized. V and J are TRBV6-2 or TRBV6-3 and TRBJ2-7; 10 positions agree with TRBD2. CDR1 MNHEY and CDR2 SVGEGT come from the germline V gene. V shed 4 bases, J shed 7 bases, and the junction held 10 bases outside the gene matches. The CDR3 consists of 15 residues. CDR3 loop: CASSSPAGLAAEQYF. Here the CDR3 DNA reads TGTGCCAGCAGTTCCCCAGCCGGACTAGCGGCTGAGCAGTACTTC.

By frequency in the sample, this clone is medium-sized. The rearrangement uses TRBV28 and TRBJ2-3, with D maybe TRBD1 (5 bases). The CDR3 totals 15 residues. V was trimmed by 5 bases and J by 2 bases, leaving 14 bases between them. Germline loops: CDR1 MDHEN, CDR2 SYDVKM. CDR3 DNA sequence: TGTGCCAGCAGTCTTCCGACAGAACTCACAGATACGCAGTATTTT. Protein: CASSLPTELTDTQYF.

The chain carries TRBV6-2 or TRBV6-3 and TRBJ2-5, with D perhaps TRBD1 or TRBD2 (5 bases each). This CDR3 comprises 14 residues. Trimming removed 5 bases at V and 4 bases at J, with 14 bases between. The germline CDR1 and CDR2 sequences are MNHEY and SVGEGT. The CDR3 DNA sequence: TGTGCCAGCAGTACCGGGACGGGTGGAGAGACCCAGTACTTC. This encodes CASSTGTGGETQYF.

This clone was observed at least ten times. A much more abundant neighbour one base away suggests this may be a read error. The CDR3 does not close with the conserved phenylalanine or tryptophan, likely indicating a read error. This chain joins TRBV3-1 and TRBJ1-6; 7 nucleotides align to TRBD1. Per the germline V gene, CDR1 is LGHDT and CDR2 is YNNKEL (reference sequence). V lost 5 bases to trimming and J lost 9 bases; unmatched junction nucleotides: 4. The CDR3 is 13 amino acids. The CDR3 DNA reads as TGTGCCAGCAGCGCGGACAGGCTTTCACCCCTCCACCTT. This translates into CASSADRLSPLHL.

This clone was recorded many times. The V and J genes are TRBV20-1 and TRBJ2-5; D may be TRBD2 (6 bases). Trimming took 0 bases from V and 4 from J, leaving 12 bases between them. Germline CDR1 reads DFQATT; CDR2 reads SNEGSKA (reference sequence). CDR3 length: 14 residues. The CDR3 sequence: CSARDYRRAETQYF. In DNA, the CDR3 is TGCAGTGCTAGAGATTATCGGAGGGCAGAGACCCAGTACTTC.

This clone has a count of ten or more. The chain combines TRBV28 with TRBJ1-5; D is perhaps TRBD1 (5 bases). The CDR3 covers 15 residues. Germline-derived CDR1 and CDR2 are MDHEN and SYDVKM. Trimming took 5 bases from V and 1 from J, leaving 12 bases between them. This chain's CDR3 is CASSTDGHSNQPQHF. The DNA of the CDR3 is TGTGCCAGCAGTACAGACGGACACAGCAATCAGCCCCAGCATTTT.

This clone was counted a few times. V gene TRBV20-1 combines with J gene TRBJ2-7; D uncertain. Trimming took 3 bases from V and 5 from J, leaving 11 bases between them. The germline CDR1 and CDR2 sequences are DFQATT and SNEGSKA (reference sequence). The CDR3 loop spans 12 amino acids. The DNA of the CDR3 is TGCAGTGCTAGGGGGTGGGGAAACGAGCAGTACTTC. This codes for CSARGWGNEQYF.

This clone was counted ten times or more. The chain employs TRBV29-1 and TRBJ2-1; 7 nucleotides align to TRBD1. Germline V lookup: CDR1 SQVTM, CDR2 ANQGSEA. Trimming at V came to 8 bases and at J to 0 bases, leaving 7 bases not matched to a gene. CDR3 length: 14 amino acids. CDR3 residues: CSTPGQASYNEQFF. CDR3 nucleotides: TGCAGCACGCCTGGACAGGCCTCCTACAATGAGCAGTTCTTC.